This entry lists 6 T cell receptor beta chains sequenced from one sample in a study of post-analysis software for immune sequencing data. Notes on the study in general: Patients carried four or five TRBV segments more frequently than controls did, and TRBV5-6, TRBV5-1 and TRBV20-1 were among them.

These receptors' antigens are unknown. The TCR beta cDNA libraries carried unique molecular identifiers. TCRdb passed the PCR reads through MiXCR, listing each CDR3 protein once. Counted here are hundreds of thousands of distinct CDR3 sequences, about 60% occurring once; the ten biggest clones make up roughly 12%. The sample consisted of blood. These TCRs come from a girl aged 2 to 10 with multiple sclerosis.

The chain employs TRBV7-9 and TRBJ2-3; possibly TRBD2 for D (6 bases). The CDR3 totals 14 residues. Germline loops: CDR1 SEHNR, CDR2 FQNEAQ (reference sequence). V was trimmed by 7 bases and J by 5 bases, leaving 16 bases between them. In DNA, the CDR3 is TGTGCCAGCAACTTGAGACTAGGAGGAGATACGCAGTATTTT. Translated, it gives CASNLRLGGDTQYF.

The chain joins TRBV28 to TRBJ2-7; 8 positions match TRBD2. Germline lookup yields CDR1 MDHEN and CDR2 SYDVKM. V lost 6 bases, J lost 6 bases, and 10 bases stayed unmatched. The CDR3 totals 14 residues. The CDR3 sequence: CASSLTGLVSEQYF. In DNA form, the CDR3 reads TGTGCCAGCAGCCTGACGGGACTAGTCTCCGAGCAGTACTTC. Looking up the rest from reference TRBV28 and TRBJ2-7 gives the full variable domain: DVKVTQSSRYLVKRTGEKVFLECVQDMDHENMFWYRQDPGLGLRLIYFSYDVKMKEKGDIPEGYSVSREKKERFSLILESASTNQTSMYLCASSLTGLVSEQYFGPGTRLTVT.

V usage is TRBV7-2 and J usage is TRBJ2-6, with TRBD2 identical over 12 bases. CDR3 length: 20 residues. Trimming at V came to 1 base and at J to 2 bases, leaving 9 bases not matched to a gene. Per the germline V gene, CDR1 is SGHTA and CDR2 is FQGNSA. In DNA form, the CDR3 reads TGTGCCAGCAGCTTAGGGGGACTAGCGGGCGGCAGGACTGGGGCCAACGTCCTGACTTTC. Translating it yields CASSLGGLAGGRTGANVLTF.

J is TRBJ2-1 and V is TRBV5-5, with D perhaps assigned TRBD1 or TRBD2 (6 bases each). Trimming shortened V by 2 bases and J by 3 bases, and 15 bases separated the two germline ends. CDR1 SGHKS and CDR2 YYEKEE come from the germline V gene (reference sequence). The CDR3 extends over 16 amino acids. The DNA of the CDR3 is TGTGCCAGCAGCTTTCCTGCCAGGGGAGGCTACAATGAGCAGTTCTTC. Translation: CASSFPARGGYNEQFF.

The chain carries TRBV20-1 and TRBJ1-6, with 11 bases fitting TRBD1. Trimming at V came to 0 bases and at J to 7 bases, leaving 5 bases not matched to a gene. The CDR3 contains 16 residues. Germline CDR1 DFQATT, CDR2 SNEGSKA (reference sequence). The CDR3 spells CSARDRTGGVNSPLHF. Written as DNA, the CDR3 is TGCAGTGCTAGAGATAGGACAGGGGGCGTGAATTCACCCCTCCACTTT.

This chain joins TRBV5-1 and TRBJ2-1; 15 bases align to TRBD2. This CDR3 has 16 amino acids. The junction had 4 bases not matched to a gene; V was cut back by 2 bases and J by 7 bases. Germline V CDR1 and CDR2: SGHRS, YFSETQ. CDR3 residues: CASSFGTSGGKNEQFF. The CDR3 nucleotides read TGCGCCAGCAGCTTCGGGACTAGCGGGGGGAAGAATGAGCAGTTCTTC.